The 17 T cell receptor beta chains given below trace back to one sample, sequenced in a study of T-cell reconstitution after alpha-beta-depleted transplantation in children listed by TCRdb under 2016. The treatment or condition label of this sample denotes: allogeneic hematopoietic cell transplantation with graft depleted of TCRalphabeta T cells and CD19 B cells. The library was obtained by PCR. The sequencer was an Illumina HiSeq 2500. TCR libraries were prepared with molecular barcoding, using unique molecular identifiers to normalize TCRbeta repertoire quantification. TCRdb reworked the public reads: Q25 trimming with fastp, MiXCR clone assembly, productive beta chains retained. When rows share a CDR3 protein, they turn into one entry using the most common DNA and genes. The table for this sample lists a few hundred thousand distinct CDR3 sequences; 25% to 30% of them were counted only once. Clones ranked in the top ten supply 30% to 45% of the sample.

Source: PBMCs, taken before TCRalphabeta/CD19-depleted stem cell transplant. The receptors originated from a boy younger than two with Wiskott-Aldrich syndrome, due to receive a stem cell transplant.

V is TRBV12-3 or TRBV12-4 and J is TRBJ1-3; TRBD1 is a possible D gene (5 bases). The CDR3 consists of 14 residues. The V end was cut by 6 bases, the J end by 0 bases, with 9 bases between. The CDR3 nucleotides are TGTGCCAGCAGCCGGGACCTCTCTGGAAACACCATATATTTT. This codes for CASSRDLSGNTIYF.

This chain links TRBV5-1 with TRBJ2-1; possibly TRBD2 for D (5 bases). The CDR3 totals 13 residues. Trimming took off 0 bases at V and 10 bases at J, with 11 bases between the two ends. Per germline, CDR1 SGHRS and CDR2 YFSETQ. CDR3 region: CASSLERLLEQFF. CDR3 nucleotide sequence: TGCGCCAGCAGCTTGGAGCGGCTATTGGAGCAGTTCTTC.

The genes are TRBV3-1 and TRBJ1-4; 9 bases align to TRBD1. V dropped 4 bases and J dropped 5; count of bases not matched to a gene: 5. The length of the CDR3 is 15 residues. Germline V gene sequence: CDR1 LGHDT, CDR2 YNNKEL (reference sequence). CDR3 loop: CASSLQGQGNEKLFF. The CDR3 DNA reads TGTGCCAGCAGCCTCCAGGGACAGGGAAATGAAAAACTGTTTTTT.

This clonotype came up a few times. The rearrangement joins TRBV5-1 to TRBJ2-1, with TRBD1 identical over 7 bases. Looked up from germline, CDR1 is SGHRS and CDR2 is YFSETQ. CDR3 size: 14 residues. V shed 1 base, J shed 8 bases, and the junction held 6 bases outside the gene matches. This CDR3 reads CASSLQGVRDEQFF. The DNA of the CDR3 is TGCGCCAGCAGCTTGCAGGGGGTGAGGGATGAGCAGTTCTTC.

The chain employs TRBV28 and TRBJ1-2; a weak D match, TRBD1 (5 bases). CDR1 is MDHEN, CDR2 SYDVKM, per germline. Trimming shortened V by 10 bases and J by 1 base, and 22 bases separated the two germline ends. CDR3 size: 16 residues. In nucleotides, the CDR3 is TGTGCCACCTCGGTTGAGGGACGGAAGATTAACTATGGCTACACCTTC. Translation: CATSVEGRKINYGYTF.

The sample holds a few counts of this clonotype. This chain joins TRBV11-3 and TRBJ2-1; 8 bases agree with TRBD2. J gave up 12 bases and V 4 bases, and 14 bases lay outside the gene matches. Germline-derived CDR1 and CDR2 are SGHNT and YENEEA. This CDR3 has 15 amino acids. The CDR3 here is CASSSSGLESLGQFF. For the CDR3, the DNA is TGTGCCAGCAGCTCCTCGGGACTAGAATCCCTAGGGCAGTTCTTC.

This clonotype turned up a few times. The V gene is TRBV10-3, the J gene TRBJ2-2, with TRBD2 as a possible D gene (7 bases). Germline values: CDR1 ENHRY, CDR2 SYGVKD. This CDR3 comprises 15 residues. V was clipped by 7 bases and J by 2 bases, with 14 bases between them. The CDR3 DNA sequence: TGTGCCATCAATTTCGGGGGGCCCAACACCGGGGAGCTGTTTTTT. Translated: CAINFGGPNTGELFF.

V is TRBV5-1 and J is TRBJ2-7; the match to TRBD1 covers 8 bases. After removal of 2 bases from V and 4 bases from J, the junction contained 5 bases not matched to a gene. This CDR3 region has 14 residues. Germline loops: CDR1 SGHRS, CDR2 YFSETQ. The CDR3 bases are TGCGCCAGCAGCTTACAGGGGGTAGGGTACGAGCAGTACTTC. The encoded protein is CASSLQGVGYEQYF.

The chain combines TRBV4-1 with TRBJ1-1, with D possibly matching TRBD1 (6 bases). CDR3 length: 17 residues. CDR1 and CDR2 from the germline V gene are MGHRA and YSYEKL. V lost 0 bases to trimming and J lost 1 base, with 15 bases between them. The CDR3 DNA sequence: TGCGCCAGCAGCCAAGAAGCAGGGGCCAGAGGGAACACTGAAGCTTTCTTT. Protein: CASSQEAGARGNTEAFF.

J is TRBJ2-2 and V is TRBV5-1; tentative D call: TRBD1 (7 bases). This CDR3 is built from 15 residues. Germline V lookup: CDR1 SGHRS, CDR2 YFSETQ. V lost 2 bases to trimming and J lost 4 bases, with 12 bases between them. CDR3 sequence reads: CASSFTQGGTGELFF. In nucleotides, the CDR3 is TGCGCCAGCAGCTTTACCCAGGGGGGCACCGGGGAGCTGTTTTTT.

This chain joins TRBV28 and TRBJ2-1, with D possibly called TRBD1 or TRBD2 (5 bases each). Trimming removed 5 bases from V and 9 bases from J, with 20 bases in between. This CDR3 is built from 15 residues. Looked up from germline, CDR1 is MDHEN and CDR2 is SYDVKM. The CDR3 loop reads CASSPITARGGEQFF. CDR3 sequence (DNA): TGTGCCAGCAGTCCGATAACCGCCCGGGGCGGTGAGCAGTTCTTC.

This clonotype has only a few counts. The rearrangement links TRBV9 to TRBJ2-1; TRBD2 agrees at 7 bases. Germline assignment: CDR1 SGDLS and CDR2 YYNGEE. Trimming at V came to 2 bases and at J to 2 bases, leaving 4 bases not matched to a gene. The CDR3 length is 15 residues. Written as DNA, the CDR3 is TGTGCCAGCAGCGTTGGCGGGAGCACCTACAATGAGCAGTTCTTC. Translating gives CASSVGGSTYNEQFF.

The sample holds a few counts of this clonotype. The rearrangement links TRBV20-1 to TRBJ2-1; D is possibly TRBD2 (6 bases). CDR3 length: 15 residues. The germline CDR1 and CDR2 sequences are DFQATT and SNEGSKA (reference sequence). Between the trimmed V and J ends, which lost 1 base and 2 bases, there was a span of 12 bases. DNA for the CDR3: TGCAGTGCTAGAGGAACGCGGACTACCTACAATGAGCAGTTCTTC. It yields the protein CSARGTRTTYNEQFF.

The chain uses TRBV12-3 or TRBV12-4 and TRBJ2-1; TRBD2 agrees at 9 bases. V trimming: 7 bases; J trimming: 1 base; junction bases outside the gene matches: 8. The CDR3 consists of 16 residues. This chain's CDR3 is CASMKAGGRSYNEQFF. The CDR3 coding sequence is TGTGCCAGCATGAAAGCGGGAGGTCGTTCCTACAATGAGCAGTTCTTC.

The V and J genes are TRBV10-3 and TRBJ2-1; no clear D. The CDR3 loop spans 13 amino acids. V lost 3 bases and J lost 6, with 9 bases in between. Germline CDR1 ENHRY, CDR2 SYGVKD. CDR3 DNA: TGTGCCATCAGTGAAATAGTTCGCAATGAGCAGTTCTTC. Translation: CAISEIVRNEQFF.

This clonotype has only one observation. V usage is TRBV9 and J usage is TRBJ2-3; D unclear. The CDR3 is 17 residues long. Trimming stripped 0 bases from V and 2 bases from J, with 16 bases between. Per the germline V gene, CDR1 is SGDLS and CDR2 is YYNGEE. CDR3 nucleotide sequence: TGTGCCAGCAGCGTAGAGGGCACCCCTGTCCCCACAGATACGCAGTATTTT. Protein sequence: CASSVEGTPVPTDTQYF.

The chain uses TRBV11-2 and TRBJ2-7, with 9 bases fitting TRBD2. The CDR3 totals 15 residues. The V gene end was trimmed by 7 bases and the J gene end by 3 bases; junction bases not matched to a gene: 10. Germline CDR1 is SGHAT and CDR2 is FQNNGV. In nucleotides, the CDR3 is TGTGCCAGCACCAAAAAGGCTAGCGGGAACTACGAGCAGTACTTC. It yields the protein CASTKKASGNYEQYF.